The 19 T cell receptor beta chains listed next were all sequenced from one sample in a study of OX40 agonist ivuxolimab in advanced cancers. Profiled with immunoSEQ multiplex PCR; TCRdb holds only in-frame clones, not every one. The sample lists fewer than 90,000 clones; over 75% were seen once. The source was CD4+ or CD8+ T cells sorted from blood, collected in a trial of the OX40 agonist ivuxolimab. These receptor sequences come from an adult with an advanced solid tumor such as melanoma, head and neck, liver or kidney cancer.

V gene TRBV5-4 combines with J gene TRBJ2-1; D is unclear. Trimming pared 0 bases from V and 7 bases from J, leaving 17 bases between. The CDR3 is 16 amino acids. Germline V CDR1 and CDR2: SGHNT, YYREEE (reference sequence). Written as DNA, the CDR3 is TGTGCCAGCAGCTTGGCAGCAGGCGGAGTATGGAATGAGCAGTTCTTC. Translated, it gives CASSLAAGGVWNEQFF.

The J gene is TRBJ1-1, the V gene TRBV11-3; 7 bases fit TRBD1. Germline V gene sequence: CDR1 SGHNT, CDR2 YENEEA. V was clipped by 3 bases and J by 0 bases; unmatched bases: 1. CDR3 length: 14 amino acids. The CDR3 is CASSLTGMNTEAFF. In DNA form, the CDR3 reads TGTGCCAGCAGCTTGACAGGGATGAACACTGAAGCTTTCTTT.

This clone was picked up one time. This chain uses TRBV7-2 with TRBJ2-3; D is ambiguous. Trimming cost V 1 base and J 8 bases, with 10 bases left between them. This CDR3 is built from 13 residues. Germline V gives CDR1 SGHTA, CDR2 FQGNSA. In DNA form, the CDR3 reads TGTGCCAGCAGCTTAGAGGTACTCCTTACGCAGTATTTT. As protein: CASSLEVLLTQYF.

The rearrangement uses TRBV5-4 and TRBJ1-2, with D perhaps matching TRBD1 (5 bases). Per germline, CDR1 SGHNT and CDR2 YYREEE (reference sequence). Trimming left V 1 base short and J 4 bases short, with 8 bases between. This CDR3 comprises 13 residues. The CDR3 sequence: CASSLPGTYGYTF. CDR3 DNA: TGTGCCAGCAGCTTGCCAGGGACCTATGGCTACACCTTC.

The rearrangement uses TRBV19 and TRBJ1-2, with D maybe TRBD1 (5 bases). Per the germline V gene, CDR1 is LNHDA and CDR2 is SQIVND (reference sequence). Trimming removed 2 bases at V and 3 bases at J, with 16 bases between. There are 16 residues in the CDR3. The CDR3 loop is CASSIMATGGDYGYTF. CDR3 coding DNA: TGTGCCAGTAGTATAATGGCCACGGGGGGAGACTATGGCTACACCTTC.

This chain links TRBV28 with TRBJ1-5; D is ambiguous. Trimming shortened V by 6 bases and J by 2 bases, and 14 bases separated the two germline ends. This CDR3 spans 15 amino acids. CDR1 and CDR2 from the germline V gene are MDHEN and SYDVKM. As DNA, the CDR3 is TGTGCCAGCAGGTCACCCCAAAGTGGCAATCAGCCCCAGCATTTT. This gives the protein CASRSPQSGNQPQHF.

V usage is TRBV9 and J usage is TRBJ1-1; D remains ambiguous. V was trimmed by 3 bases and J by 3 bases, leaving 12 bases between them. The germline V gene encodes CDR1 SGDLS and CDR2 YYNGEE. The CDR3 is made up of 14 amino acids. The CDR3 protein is CASSAHYYDTEAFF. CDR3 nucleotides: TGTGCCAGCAGCGCCCACTACTACGACACTGAAGCTTTCTTT.

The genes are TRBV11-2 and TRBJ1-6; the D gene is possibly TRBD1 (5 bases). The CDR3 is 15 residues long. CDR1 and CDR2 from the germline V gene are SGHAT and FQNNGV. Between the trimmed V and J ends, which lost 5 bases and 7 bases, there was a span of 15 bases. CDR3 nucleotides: TGTGCCAGCAGCGGGACGGTGGGGGGGAATTCACCCCTCCACTTT. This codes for CASSGTVGGNSPLHF.

The CDR3 spells CASNNREGEKLFF. The CDR3 DNA reads TGTGCCAGTAACAACAGGGAGGGAGAAAAACTGTTTTTT. The J gene is TRBJ1-4, the V gene TRBV19; tentative D call: TRBD1 (6 bases). The V and J ends lost 7 bases and 8 bases respectively, with 14 bases between them. Germline CDR1 and CDR2: LNHDA and SQIVND (reference sequence). CDR3 length: 13 amino acids. Combining the CDR3 with reference TRBV19 and TRBJ1-4 gives the whole variable domain DGGITQSPKYLFRKEGQNVTLSCEQNLNHDAMYWYRQDPGQGLRLIYYSQIVNDFQKGDIAEGYSVSREKKESFPLTVTSAQKNPTAFYLCASNNREGEKLFFGSGTQLSVL.

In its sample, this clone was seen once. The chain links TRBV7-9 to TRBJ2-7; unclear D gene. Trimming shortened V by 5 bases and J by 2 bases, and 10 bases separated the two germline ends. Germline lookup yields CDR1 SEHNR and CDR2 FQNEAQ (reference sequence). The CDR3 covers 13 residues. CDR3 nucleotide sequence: TGTGCCAGCAGCCCGAAGGGTCCCTACGAGCAGTACTTC. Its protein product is CASSPKGPYEQYF.

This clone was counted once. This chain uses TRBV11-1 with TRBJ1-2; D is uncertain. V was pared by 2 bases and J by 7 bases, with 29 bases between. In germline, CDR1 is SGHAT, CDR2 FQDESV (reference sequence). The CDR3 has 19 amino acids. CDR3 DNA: TGTGCCAGCAGCTTAAGTCGTATGCAGAGCGGAGCCACCGTCAGTGGCTACACCTTC. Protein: CASSLSRMQSGATVSGYTF.

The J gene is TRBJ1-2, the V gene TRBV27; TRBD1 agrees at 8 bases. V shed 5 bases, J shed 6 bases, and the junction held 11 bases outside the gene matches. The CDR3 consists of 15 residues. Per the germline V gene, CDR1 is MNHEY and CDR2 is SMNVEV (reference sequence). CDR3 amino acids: CASSRTPGQANGYTF. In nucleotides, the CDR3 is TGTGCCAGCAGTCGGACACCGGGACAGGCGAATGGCTACACCTTC.

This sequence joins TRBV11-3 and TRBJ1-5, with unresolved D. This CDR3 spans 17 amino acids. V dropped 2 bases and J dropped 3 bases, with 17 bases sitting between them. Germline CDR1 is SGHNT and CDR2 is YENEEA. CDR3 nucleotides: TGTGCCAGCAGCTTACCGAGGCTACACCCTCCCAATCAGCCCCAGCATTTT. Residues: CASSLPRLHPPNQPQHF.

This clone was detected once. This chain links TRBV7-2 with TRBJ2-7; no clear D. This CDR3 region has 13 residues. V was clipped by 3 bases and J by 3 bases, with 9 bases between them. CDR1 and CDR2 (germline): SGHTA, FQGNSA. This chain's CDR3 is CASSFGGLYEQYF. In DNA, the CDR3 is TGTGCCAGCAGCTTCGGTGGTCTCTACGAGCAGTACTTC.

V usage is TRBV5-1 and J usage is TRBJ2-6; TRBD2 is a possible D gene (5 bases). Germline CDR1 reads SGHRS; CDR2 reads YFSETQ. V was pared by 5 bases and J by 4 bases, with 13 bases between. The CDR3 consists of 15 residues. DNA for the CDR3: TGCGCCAGCAGGCCCGAGGGCTCGGGGGCCAACGTCCTGACTTTC. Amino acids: CASRPEGSGANVLTF.

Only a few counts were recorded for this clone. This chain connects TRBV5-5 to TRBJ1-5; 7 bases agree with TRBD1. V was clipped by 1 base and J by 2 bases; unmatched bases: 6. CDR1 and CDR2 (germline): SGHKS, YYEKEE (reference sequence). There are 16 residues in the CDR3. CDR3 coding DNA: TGTGCCAGCAGCTTGCGGCCAGGGGGAGGCAATCAGCCCCAGCATTTT. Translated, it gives CASSLRPGGGNQPQHF.

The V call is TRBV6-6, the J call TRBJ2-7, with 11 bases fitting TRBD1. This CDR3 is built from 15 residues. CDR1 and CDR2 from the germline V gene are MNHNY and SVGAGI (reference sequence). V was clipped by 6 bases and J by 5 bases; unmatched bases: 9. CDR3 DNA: TGTGCCAGCAGCCGTACCGGGACAGGGGGAAACGAGCAGTACTTC. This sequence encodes CASSRTGTGGNEQYF.

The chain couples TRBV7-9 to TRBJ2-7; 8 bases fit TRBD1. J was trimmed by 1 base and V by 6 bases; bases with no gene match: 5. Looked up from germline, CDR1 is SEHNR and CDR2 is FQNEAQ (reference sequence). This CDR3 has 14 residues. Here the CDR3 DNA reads TGTGCCAGCAGGGCCGGGACAGGTTCCTACGAGCAGTACTTC. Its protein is CASRAGTGSYEQYF.

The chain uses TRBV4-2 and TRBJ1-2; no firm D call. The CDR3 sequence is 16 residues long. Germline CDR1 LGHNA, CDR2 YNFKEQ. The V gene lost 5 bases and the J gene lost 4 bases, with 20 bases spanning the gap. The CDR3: CASSLPGTRLAYGYTF. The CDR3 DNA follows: TGTGCCAGCAGCTTGCCAGGTACCCGGTTAGCCTATGGCTACACCTTC.